A single sample is the source of the 14 T cell receptor beta chains below, sequenced in a study of T cells after yellow fever vaccination. TCRdb re-analysed the 5' RACE reads in MiXCR, keeping a single row per CDR3 protein. Altogether about 160,000 distinct CDR3 sequences are present, 6.5% to 8.5% being singletons, with the ten largest covering 2.5%. This material consisted of CD4+ T cells sorted from PBMCs, taken 5 days after the first yellow fever vaccination. The receptor source for this set is a man between 18 and 29 years old who received the YFV17D yellow fever vaccine.

On this clonotype itself: The final CDR3 position lacks the conserved phenylalanine or tryptophan, pointing to a likely read error. The limits of the CDR3 on the DNA are not certain, so only TCRdb's listed CDR3 is given. The CDR3 is CASSFNAGTGVEA. This chain joins TRBV28 and TRBJ2-7; the table calls TRBD1, which could not be checked here. The CDR3 spans 13 residues, counting both ends. Looked up from germline, CDR1 is MDHEN and CDR2 is SYDVKM.

This clonotype was observed at least ten times. This chain connects TRBV9 to TRBJ1-4; D perhaps matches TRBD1 (5 bases). The CDR3 is 15 residues long. Germline values: CDR1 SGDLS, CDR2 YYNGEE. V lost 1 base, J lost 5 bases, and 12 bases lay in between. The CDR3 DNA sequence: TGTGCCAGCAGCGTATCGGGCAGGGAAAATGAAAAACTGTTTTTT. This sequence encodes CASSVSGRENEKLFF. The full variable domain, its missing parts supplied by reference TRBV9 and TRBJ1-4, is DSGVTQTPKHLITATGQRVTLRCSPRSGDLSVYWYQQSLDQGLQFLIQYYNGEERAKGNILERFSAQQFPDLHSELNLSSLELGDSALYFCASSVSGRENEKLFFGSGTQLSVL.

This clonotype was picked up many times. The chain couples TRBV18 to TRBJ2-1, with 10 positions matching TRBD2. The trim removed 1 base at V and 4 bases at J, leaving 7 bases unmatched. Germline V gene sequence: CDR1 KGHSH, CDR2 LQKENI. The CDR3 extends over 17 amino acids. The CDR3 DNA reads as TGTGCCAGCTCACCACGCCTTAGCGGGGGGTCGTACAATGAGCAGTTCTTC. Translation gives CASSPRLSGGSYNEQFF.

This clonotype was picked up a small number of times. The chain employs TRBV11-2 and TRBJ2-2; 7 bases align to TRBD2. The CDR3 contains 15 residues. Germline V gene sequence: CDR1 SGHAT, CDR2 FQNNGV. Trimming at V came to 5 bases and at J to 4 bases, leaving 7 bases not matched to a gene. CDR3 in DNA: TGTGCCAGCAGCACATTGGGAGGGCCCACCGGGGAGCTGTTTTTT. Translating it yields CASSTLGGPTGELFF.

This clonotype was recorded many times. This chain connects TRBV28 to TRBJ2-5; D might be TRBD1 or TRBD2, each matching 5 bases. The CDR3 loop spans 13 amino acids. Germline values: CDR1 MDHEN, CDR2 SYDVKM. The V and J ends lost 7 bases and 4 bases respectively, with 13 bases between them. The DNA for the CDR3 is TGTGCCAGCATGCCCCCGGGGCGAGAGACCCAGTACTTC. Amino acid sequence: CASMPPGRETQYF.

This clonotype has only a few counts. The V and J genes are TRBV7-2 and TRBJ2-1; unclear D gene. V dropped 5 bases and J dropped 12 bases, with 14 bases sitting between them. CDR1 and CDR2 (germline): SGHTA, FQGNSA. This CDR3 has 12 amino acids. The CDR3 DNA is TGTGCCAGCAGCCCCTCCCTGGGATCGCAGTTCTTC. Its protein product is CASSPSLGSQFF.

This clonotype has a count of ten or more. The J gene is TRBJ2-7, the V gene TRBV7-2, with D perhaps matching TRBD1 (6 bases). Germline loops: CDR1 SGHTA, CDR2 FQGNSA. The CDR3 is 13 amino acids. V lost 2 bases to trimming and J lost 7 bases, with 12 bases between them. CDR3 amino acids: CASSLRGTGEQYF. In DNA, the CDR3 is TGTGCCAGCAGCTTAAGGGGGACGGGAGAGCAGTACTTC.

In its sample, this clonotype was seen many times. The CDR3, as DNA: TGCAGTGCATCAGCGGGGGCCGACGGAGATACGCAGTATTTT. Protein sequence: CSASAGADGDTQYF. The rearrangement joins TRBV20-1 to TRBJ2-3, with 8 bases aligning to TRBD2. V lost 6 bases and J lost 5; bases outside the gene matches: 10. The CDR3 sequence is 14 residues long. Germline assignment: CDR1 DFQATT and CDR2 SNEGSKA (reference sequence).

This chain connects TRBV5-6 to TRBJ1-2; D is ambiguous. V was pared by 3 bases and J by 4 bases, with 7 bases between. Germline V gene sequence: CDR1 SGHDT, CDR2 YYEEEE. The CDR3 has 12 amino acids. As DNA, the CDR3 is TGTGCCAGCAGCTCATATCTCTATGGCTACACCTTC. This codes for CASSSYLYGYTF.

This clonotype was seen ten or more times. J is TRBJ2-7 and V is TRBV2; D not certain. The length of the CDR3 is 12 residues. The V and J ends lost 3 bases and 3 bases respectively, with 6 bases between them. Germline-derived CDR1 and CDR2 are SNHLY and FYNNEI. CDR3 DNA: TGTGCCAGCAGTGATGCCGGCTACGAGCAGTACTTC. Protein: CASSDAGYEQYF. The full variable domain, in which reference TRBV2 and TRBJ2-7 provide the parts outside the CDR3, is EPEVTQTPSHQVTQMGQEVILRCVPISNHLYFYWYRQILGQKVEFLVSFYNNEISEKSEIFDDQFSVERPDGSNFTLKIRSTKLEDSAMYFCASSDAGYEQYFGPGTRLTVT.

This clonotype was detected a few times. This rearrangement joins TRBV7-2 to TRBJ2-7, with 9 bases that match TRBD1. CDR1 is SGHTA, CDR2 FQGNSA, per germline. The trim removed 5 bases at V and 5 bases at J, leaving 10 bases unmatched. The CDR3 has 15 amino acids. The CDR3 DNA reads TGTGCCAGCAGCCCAGGGGGGACAGGGCGGAACGAGCAGTACTTC. It codes for CASSPGGTGRNEQYF.

In this sample, this clonotype turned up a few times. The rearrangement links TRBV20-1 to TRBJ2-5, with TRBD2 matching over 11 bases. V lost 0 bases and J lost 5; bases outside the gene matches: 11. The CDR3 totals 17 residues. Germline CDR1 reads DFQATT; CDR2 reads SNEGSKA (reference sequence). The CDR3 region is CSARDRGSGGAWETQYF. The CDR3 region has the DNA TGCAGTGCTAGAGATCGGGGTAGCGGGGGGGCTTGGGAGACCCAGTACTTC.

This clonotype was seen at least ten times. The J gene is TRBJ1-2, the V gene TRBV4-1, with D tentatively TRBD1 (5 bases). The CDR3 loop spans 15 amino acids. Trimming left V 4 bases short and J 2 bases short, with 14 bases between. The V gene's germline CDR1 is MGHRA and CDR2 YSYEKL. CDR3: CASSPDQTENYGYTF. The CDR3 nucleotides are TGCGCCAGCAGCCCGGATCAGACAGAGAACTATGGCTACACCTTC.

The CDR3 DNA sequence: TGTGCCAGCAGCTCCACAGGGCCCGCCTACGAGCAGTACTTC. Protein: CASSSTGPAYEQYF. The genes are TRBV6-1 and TRBJ2-7; D is possibly TRBD1 (6 bases). This CDR3 has 14 residues. The germline V gene encodes CDR1 MNHNS and CDR2 SASEGT. V shed 6 bases and J shed 2 bases, with 14 bases lying between them.